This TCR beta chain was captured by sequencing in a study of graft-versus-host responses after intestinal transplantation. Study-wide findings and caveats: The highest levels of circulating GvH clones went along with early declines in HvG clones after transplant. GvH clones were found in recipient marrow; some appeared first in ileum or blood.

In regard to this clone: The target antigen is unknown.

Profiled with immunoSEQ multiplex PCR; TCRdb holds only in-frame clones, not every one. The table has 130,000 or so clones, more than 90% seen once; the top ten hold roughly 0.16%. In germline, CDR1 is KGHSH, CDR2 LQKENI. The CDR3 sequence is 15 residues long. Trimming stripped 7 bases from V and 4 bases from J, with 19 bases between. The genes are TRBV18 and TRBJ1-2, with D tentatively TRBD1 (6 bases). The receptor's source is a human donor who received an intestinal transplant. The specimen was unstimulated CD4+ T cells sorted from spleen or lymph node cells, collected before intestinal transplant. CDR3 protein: CASWDLGTTGYGYTF. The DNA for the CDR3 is TGTGCCAGCTGGGATTTAGGGACAACCGGCTATGGCTACACCTTC. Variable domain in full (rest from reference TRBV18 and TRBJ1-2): NAGVMQNPRHLVRRRGQEARLRCSPMKGHSHVYWYRQLPEEGLKFMVYLQKENIIDESGMPKERFSAEFPKEGPSILRIQQVVRGDSAAYFCASWDLGTTGYGYTFGSGTRLTVV.